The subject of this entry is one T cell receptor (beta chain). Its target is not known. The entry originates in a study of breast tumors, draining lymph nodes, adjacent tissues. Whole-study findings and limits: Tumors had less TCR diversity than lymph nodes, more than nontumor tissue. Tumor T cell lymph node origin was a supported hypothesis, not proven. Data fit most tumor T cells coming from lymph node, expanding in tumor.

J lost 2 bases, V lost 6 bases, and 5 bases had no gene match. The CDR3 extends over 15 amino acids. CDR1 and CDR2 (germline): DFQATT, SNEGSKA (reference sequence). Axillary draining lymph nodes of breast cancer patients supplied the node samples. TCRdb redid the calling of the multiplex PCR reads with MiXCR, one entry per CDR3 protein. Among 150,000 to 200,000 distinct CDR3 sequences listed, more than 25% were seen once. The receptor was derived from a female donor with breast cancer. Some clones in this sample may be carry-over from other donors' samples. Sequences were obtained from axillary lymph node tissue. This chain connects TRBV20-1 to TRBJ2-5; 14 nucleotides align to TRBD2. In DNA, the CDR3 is TGCAGTGCCAGACTAGCGGGGGGGTTACAAGAGACCCAGTACTTC. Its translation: CSARLAGGLQETQYF.